The T cell receptor (beta chain) described here comes from a study of siplizumab effects on memory and regulatory T cells. Sequencing used immunoSEQ multiplex PCR; TCRdb keeps in-frame clones, though not all of them. The repertoire holds over 100,000 clones, with 93% as singletons. The V gene's germline CDR1 is SGHRS and CDR2 YFSETQ. CDR3 size: 13 residues. V was clipped by 5 bases and J by 7 bases, with 12 bases between them. This receptor was obtained from a human donor in good health. Sample: Tregs sorted from blood. The chain is built from TRBV5-1 and TRBJ2-2, with a possible D match to TRBD1 (5 bases). The CDR3 DNA sequence: TGCGCCAGCAGTTTAGGGGCCGTCGGGGAGCTGTTTTTT. Translated: CASSLGAVGELFF.